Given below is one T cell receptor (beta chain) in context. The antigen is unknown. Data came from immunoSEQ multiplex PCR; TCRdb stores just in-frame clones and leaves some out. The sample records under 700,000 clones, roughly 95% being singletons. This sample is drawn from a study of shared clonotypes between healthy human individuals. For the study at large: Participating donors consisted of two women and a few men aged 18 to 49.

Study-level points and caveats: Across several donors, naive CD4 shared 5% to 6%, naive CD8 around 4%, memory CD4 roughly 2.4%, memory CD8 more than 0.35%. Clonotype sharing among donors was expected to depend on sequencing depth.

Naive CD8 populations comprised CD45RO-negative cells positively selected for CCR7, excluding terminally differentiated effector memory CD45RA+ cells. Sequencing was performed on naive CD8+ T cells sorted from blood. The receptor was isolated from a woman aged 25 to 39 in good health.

CDR3 DNA: TGTGCCAGCACCGAGGGGGGTGACCATTCCTACGAGCAGTACTTC. Its protein is CASTEGGDHSYEQYF. V is TRBV2 and J is TRBJ2-7, with D perhaps matching TRBD1 or TRBD2 (6 bases each). The germline V and J ends were trimmed by 7 bases and 1 base, with 17 bases remaining between them. CDR1 is SNHLY and CDR2 is FYNNEI in the germline V gene. CDR3 length: 15 residues.